This T cell receptor beta chain originates from a study of siplizumab effects on memory and regulatory T cells. The protocol was immunoSEQ multiplex PCR, while the TCRdb copy is restricted to in-frame clones and leaves out a portion. The sample contains about 100,000 clones, approximately 92% of which appear only once. Sample: CD4+ T cells sorted from blood. The sequence was collected from a human donor in good health. Some clones in this sample may be carry-over from other donors' samples.

DNA of the CDR3: TGCGCCAGCAGCCGAATTCCGCCTAGCGGAATAACCGACTACAATGAGCAGTTCTTC. Translated, it gives CASSRIPPSGITDYNEQFF. This sequence joins TRBV5-1 and TRBJ2-1, with 7 bases aligning to TRBD2. Trimming cost V 4 bases and J 3 bases; bases outside gene matches: 19. Germline lookup yields CDR1 SGHRS and CDR2 YFSETQ. The CDR3 spans 19 residues.